The subject of this entry is one TCR beta chain. Its antigen is still unknown. The sample is drawn from a study of blood T cells in healthy people across ages. Study-level background: With template switching, about one barcoded beta molecule was captured per two T cells.

Using a J-beta primer mix together with a sample-barcoded 5' primer, a second PCR was run for roughly 6 to 11 cycles. Via MiXCR, TCRdb re-called the 5' RACE reads, giving one row per CDR3 protein. Among around 1,500,000 distinct CDR3 sequences listed, approximately 28% were seen once. The V end was cut by 1 base, the J end by 0 bases, with 11 bases between. The CDR3 spans 15 residues. Germline assignment: CDR1 SGHRS and CDR2 YFSETQ. Regarding the study as a whole: As age increased, TCR beta diversity per million T cells fell in a roughly linear fashion.

The chain carries TRBV5-1 and TRBJ2-7; D remains ambiguous. Specimen: blood. This clonotype was obtained from a woman in her 30s in good health. As DNA, the CDR3 is TGCGCCAGCAGCTTGAACAGAGACGGCTCCTACGAGCAGTACTTC. Protein product: CASSLNRDGSYEQYF.